The next 13 T cell receptor beta chains were all read from a single sample in a study of T cells in Graves' hyperthyroidism and ophthalmopathy. Amplification of TCR beta CDR3 regions used RNA as the template. Researchers ran a first-round RT-PCR on the TCR CDR3 using the HTBI primer set. TCRdb recomputed calls from the multiplex PCR reads with MiXCR, one row per CDR3 protein. The sample has 300,000 to 400,000 distinct CDR3 sequences, roughly 14% seen once. The sample was blood. All receptors derive from a woman younger than 45 with Graves' ophthalmopathy.

This clonotype appeared many times. In DNA, the CDR3 is TGTGCCTGGAGTGTACTAAGTGGAGGAAATCAGCCCCAGCATTTT. The encoded protein is CAWSVLSGGNQPQHF. The chain uses TRBV30 and TRBJ1-5, with unresolved D. Germline-derived CDR1 and CDR2 are GTSNPN and SVGIG (reference sequence). CDR3 size: 15 residues. The V gene lost 0 bases and the J gene lost 4 bases, with 13 bases spanning the gap.

This clonotype was seen ten or more times. This chain connects TRBV7-8 to TRBJ2-5, with unresolved D. The CDR3 contains 13 residues. CDR1 and CDR2 (germline): SGHVS, FQNEAQ. Trimming pared 0 bases from V and 1 base from J, leaving 3 bases between. For the CDR3, the DNA is TGTGCCAGCAGCTTAGCCATCCAAGAGACCCAGTACTTC. Amino acids: CASSLAIQETQYF.

In its sample, this clonotype was seen many times. The genes are TRBV20-1 and TRBJ2-1; maybe TRBD2 (7 bases). The CDR3 is made up of 15 amino acids. V was clipped by 0 bases and J by 8 bases, with 17 bases between them. Germline CDR1 and CDR2: DFQATT and SNEGSKA (reference sequence). The CDR3 here is CSARDWGGGSDEQFF. CDR3 DNA sequence: TGCAGTGCTAGAGATTGGGGGGGGGGCAGCGATGAGCAGTTCTTC.

There are a few counts of this clonotype. The chain joins TRBV29-1 to TRBJ2-7; D is possibly TRBD1 (7 bases). Deletions cut 4 bases from V and 3 bases from J, with 16 bases between. The CDR3 length is 14 residues. Germline assignment: CDR1 SQVTM and CDR2 ANQGSEA. The DNA of the CDR3 is TGCAGCGTTGTAGGGGGGACAGAAAGCTACGAGCAGTACTTC. Its translation is CSVVGGTESYEQYF.

This clonotype appeared once. The rearrangement uses TRBV19 and TRBJ2-2; the match to TRBD1 covers 9 bases. Germline V gene lookup returns CDR1 LNHDA and CDR2 SQIVND (reference sequence). CDR3 length: 15 residues. The V gene end was trimmed by 2 bases and the J gene end by 5 bases; junction bases not matched to a gene: 3. CDR3 in amino acids: CASSIMTGGTGELFF. In nucleotides, the CDR3 is TGTGCCAGTAGTATAATGACAGGGGGGACCGGGGAGCTGTTTTTT. Using reference TRBV19 and TRBJ2-2 for the parts outside the CDR3, the full variable domain is DGGITQSPKYLFRKEGQNVTLSCEQNLNHDAMYWYRQDPGQGLRLIYYSQIVNDFQKGDIAEGYSVSREKKESFPLTVTSAQKNPTAFYLCASSIMTGGTGELFFGEGSRLTVL.

The chain carries TRBV20-1 and TRBJ1-3; D is unresolved. Trimming removed 1 base from V and 2 bases from J, with 6 bases in between. The CDR3 runs to 13 residues. CDR1 DFQATT and CDR2 SNEGSKA come from the germline V gene (reference sequence). CDR3 amino acids: CSARGVAGNTIYF. DNA for the CDR3: TGCAGTGCTAGAGGTGTTGCTGGAAACACCATATATTTT.

This clonotype was counted ten times or more. The V call is TRBV7-9, the J call TRBJ1-2; D unclear. Germline V lookup: CDR1 SEHNR, CDR2 FQNEAQ (reference sequence). CDR3 length: 19 amino acids. The V end lost 3 bases, the J end lost 6 bases, and 29 bases lay between the germline ends. The CDR3 reads CASSFGPAGAGRRIDGYTF. The CDR3, as DNA: TGTGCCAGCAGCTTCGGCCCGGCTGGCGCAGGACGGAGAATTGATGGCTACACCTTC.

As regards this clonotype: Possible read error: a much larger clone is one base away. The genes are TRBV20-1 and TRBJ2-2; 7 bases align to TRBD2. The germline CDR1 and CDR2 sequences are DFQATT and SNEGSKA (reference sequence). Trimming removed 2 bases from V and 4 bases from J; junction bases left unmatched: 13. CDR3 length: 17 amino acids. The CDR3 spells CSARSPRGSGTTGELFF. In DNA, the CDR3 is TGCAGTGCTAGATCACCACGGGGAAGCGGGACCACCGGGGAGCTGTTTTTT.

This clonotype was counted many times. The gene calls are TRBV20-1 and TRBJ2-1; no clear D gene. The CDR3 contains 14 residues. V shed 0 bases and J shed 8 bases, with 14 bases lying between them. Germline V gives CDR1 DFQATT, CDR2 SNEGSKA (reference sequence). CDR3 residues: CSARDQGWADEQFF. The CDR3 DNA is TGCAGTGCTAGAGATCAAGGGTGGGCGGATGAGCAGTTCTTC.

The rearrangement uses TRBV30 and TRBJ1-6, with D possibly being TRBD1 (5 bases). With 2 bases removed from V and 5 bases from J, the gap between germline ends came to 13 bases. The germline gives CDR1 GTSNPN, CDR2 SVGIG (reference sequence). The CDR3 extends over 15 amino acids. The CDR3, as DNA: TGTGCCTGGAGTATCCAGGGCCTAGATAATTCACCCCTCCACTTT. This codes for CAWSIQGLDNSPLHF.

Comment on this clonotype: A read error may be the cause here, since a much bigger clone is one base away. The chain combines TRBV30 with TRBJ2-3; no reliable D call. V shed 3 bases and J shed 1 base, with 8 bases lying between them. This CDR3 comprises 13 residues. Germline V gene sequence: CDR1 GTSNPN, CDR2 SVGIG (reference sequence). This CDR3 reads CAWSAGRTDTQYF. The CDR3 nucleotides read TGTGCCTGGAGCGCTGGTCGCACAGATACGCAGTATTTT.

Concerning this clonotype: A much larger clone differs by one base, so this may be a read error. The rearrangement uses TRBV28 and TRBJ1-1; D is unclear. Looked up from germline, CDR1 is MDHEN and CDR2 is SYDVKM. The CDR3 length is 14 residues. The CDR3 region has the DNA TGTGCTACAAGGTACAGCACACTGAACACTGGAGCTTTCTTT. This codes for CATRYSTLNTGAFF. The complete variable domain, with remaining parts taken from reference TRBV28 and TRBJ1-1, reads DVKVTQSSRYLVKRTGEKVFLECVQDMDHENMFWYRQDPGLGLRLIYFSYDVKMKEKGDIPEGYSVSREKKERFSLILESASTNQTSMYLCATRYSTLNTGAFFGQGTRLTVV.

This clonotype was seen more than once but under ten times. V is TRBV7-9 and J is TRBJ1-2; no clear D gene. From germline, CDR1 is SEHNR and CDR2 FQNEAQ (reference sequence). This CDR3 is 14 amino acids long. The V end was cut by 5 bases, the J end by 3 bases, with 13 bases between. CDR3 bases: TGTGCCAGCAGCAACTCGGTCGGGGACTATGGCTACACCTTC. Its protein product is CASSNSVGDYGYTF.